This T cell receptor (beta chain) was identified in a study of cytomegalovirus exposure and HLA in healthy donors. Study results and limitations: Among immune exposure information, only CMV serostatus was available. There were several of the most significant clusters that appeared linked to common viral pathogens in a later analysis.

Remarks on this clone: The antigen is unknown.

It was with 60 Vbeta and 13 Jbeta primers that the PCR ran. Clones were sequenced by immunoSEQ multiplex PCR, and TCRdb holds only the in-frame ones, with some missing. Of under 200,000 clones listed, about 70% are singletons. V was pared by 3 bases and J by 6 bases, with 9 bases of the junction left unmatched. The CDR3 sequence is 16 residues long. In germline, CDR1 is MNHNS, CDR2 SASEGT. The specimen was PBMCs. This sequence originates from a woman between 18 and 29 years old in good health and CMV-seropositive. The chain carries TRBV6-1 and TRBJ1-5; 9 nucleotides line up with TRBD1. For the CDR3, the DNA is TGTGCCAGCAGTGACCTAACAGGGGGCGGGGGTCAGCCCCAGCATTTT. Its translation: CASSDLTGGGGQPQHF.